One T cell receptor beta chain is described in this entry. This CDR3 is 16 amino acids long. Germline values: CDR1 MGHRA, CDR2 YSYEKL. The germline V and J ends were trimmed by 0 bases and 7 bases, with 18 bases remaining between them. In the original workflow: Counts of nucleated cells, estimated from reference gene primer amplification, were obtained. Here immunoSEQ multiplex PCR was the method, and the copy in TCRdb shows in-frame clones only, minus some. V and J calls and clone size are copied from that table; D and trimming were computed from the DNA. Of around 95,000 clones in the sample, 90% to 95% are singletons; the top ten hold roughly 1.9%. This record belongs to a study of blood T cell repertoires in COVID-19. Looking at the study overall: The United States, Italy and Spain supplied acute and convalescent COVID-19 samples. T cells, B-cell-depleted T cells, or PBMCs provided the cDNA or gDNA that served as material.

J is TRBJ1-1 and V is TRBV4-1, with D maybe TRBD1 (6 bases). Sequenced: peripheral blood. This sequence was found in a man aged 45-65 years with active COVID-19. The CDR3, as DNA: TGCGCCAGCAGCCAAGACCAACGGGCGGGGGCAATTGAAGCTTTCTTT. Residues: CASSQDQRAGAIEAFF.